This TCR beta chain came from a study of shared clonotypes between healthy human individuals. Study-wide background: Aged between 18 and 49, the donors were two women and three men.

CDR1 and CDR2 from the germline V gene are SGHNT and YYREEE (reference sequence). The CDR3 spans 15 residues. V was clipped by 4 bases and J by 4 bases, with 16 bases between them. Unsorted material relied on approximately 89 million PBMCs as the source of genomic DNA. The study ran the assay at deep level. Generated by immunoSEQ multiplex PCR, the TCRdb table keeps only in-frame clones and is missing some. Of a few hundred thousand clones in the sample, roughly 85% were seen once. The chain links TRBV5-4 to TRBJ2-3; D is perhaps TRBD2 (6 bases). The material sequenced was PBMCs. This TCR was sampled from a woman in her thirties or forties in good health. Some clones in this sample may be carry-over from other donors' samples. The CDR3 nucleotides are TGTGCCAGCAGCCCCATGGGTAGCGGCCCAGATACGCAGTATTTT. Translation: CASSPMGSGPDTQYF. The full variable domain, with the rest looked up from reference TRBV5-4 and TRBJ2-3, is ETGVTQSPTHLIKTRGQQVTLRCSSQSGHNTVSWYQQALGQGPQFIFQYYREEENGRGNFPPRFSGLQFPNYSSELNVNALELDDSALYLCASSPMGSGPDTQYFGPGTRLTVL.